Presented here are 16 T cell receptor beta chains from one specimen sequenced in a study of cytomegalovirus exposure and HLA in healthy donors. The PCR made use of 60 Vbeta and 13 Jbeta primers. Profiling relied on immunoSEQ multiplex PCR, and the TCRdb table lists in-frame clones only, not all of them. This sample has about 150,000 clones; around four fifths occur once, and the top ten carry approximately 2.7%. Sequencing input: PBMCs. All receptors come from a boy between 2 and 10 years old in good health and CMV-seronegative.

The rearrangement links TRBV28 to TRBJ2-2, with TRBD2 matching over 13 bases. Germline assignment: CDR1 MDHEN and CDR2 SYDVKM. Trimming cost V 5 bases and J 4 bases; bases outside gene matches: 10. The CDR3 length is 18 residues. The CDR3, as DNA: TGTGCCAGCAGTCCCCCCCACGGACTAGCGGGAGTCACCGGGGAGCTGTTTTTT. Amino acid sequence: CASSPPHGLAGVTGELFF.

CDR3 in DNA: TGTGCCAGCAGTTCGGGAGAGGACACTGAAGCTTTCTTT. It specifies CASSSGEDTEAFF. V and J are TRBV6-1 and TRBJ1-1; D is uncertain. The CDR3 spans 13 residues. Trimming cost V 5 bases and J 3 bases, with 10 bases left between them. CDR1 MNHNS and CDR2 SASEGT come from the germline V gene.

Details on this clone: The junction shows a germline mismatch at one end, possibly a read error. The chain uses TRBV7-2 and TRBJ2-1; no clear D. This CDR3 spans 16 amino acids. Germline V gene data show CDR1 as SGHTA and CDR2 as FQGNSA. Written as DNA, the CDR3 is TGTGCCAGCAGCGATAGAGGTACAAGCTCCTGCAATGAGCAGTTCTTC. Its translation: CASSDRGTSSCNEQFF.

The rearrangement joins TRBV30 to TRBJ1-5, with 8 nucleotides matching TRBD1. From germline, CDR1 is GTSNPN and CDR2 SVGIG (reference sequence). V lost 3 bases and J lost 5; bases outside the gene matches: 6. This CDR3 has 14 amino acids. The CDR3 is CAWSADRGYQPQHF. CDR3 nucleotides: TGTGCCTGGAGCGCTGACAGGGGATATCAGCCCCAGCATTTT.

The CDR3 bases are TGTGCCAGCAGCCTAGACGTCCCCCGGCTGGGGGGCTACAATGAGCAGTTCTTC. This sequence encodes CASSLDVPRLGGYNEQFF. This chain joins TRBV7-6 and TRBJ2-1; maybe TRBD2 (6 bases). CDR3 size: 18 residues. Germline CDR1 reads SGHVS; CDR2 reads FNYEAQ. The V end lost 5 bases, the J end lost 3 bases, and 23 bases lay between the germline ends.

The chain recombines TRBV7-9 with TRBJ2-3; 8 nucleotides line up with TRBD1. CDR1 is SEHNR and CDR2 is FQNEAQ in the germline V gene (reference sequence). The CDR3 is made up of 15 amino acids. Trimming removed 5 bases from V and 4 bases from J; junction bases left unmatched: 8. CDR3 sequence reads: CASSPRTGLADTQYF. The CDR3 DNA reads as TGTGCCAGCAGCCCGCGGACAGGGTTGGCAGATACGCAGTATTTT.

The V and J genes are TRBV7-3 and TRBJ2-1, with TRBD2 identical over 10 bases. This CDR3 has 16 amino acids. The V gene end was trimmed by 3 bases and the J gene end by 7 bases; junction bases not matched to a gene: 9. The germline V gene has CDR1 SGHTA and CDR2 FQGTGA. The CDR3 spells CASSLVASGSYNEQFF. The DNA for the CDR3 is TGTGCCAGCAGCTTGGTGGCTAGCGGGAGCTATAATGAGCAGTTCTTC.

V usage is TRBV6-4 and J usage is TRBJ2-3; the match to TRBD2 covers 8 bases. V dropped 0 bases and J dropped 2; count of bases not matched to a gene: 4. CDR3 length: 16 amino acids. The V gene's germline CDR1 is MRHNA and CDR2 SNTAGT. This CDR3 is CASSDSPAGATDTQYF. The CDR3 DNA is TGTGCCAGCAGTGACTCTCCAGCGGGGGCCACAGATACGCAGTATTTT.

The V gene is TRBV18, the J gene TRBJ2-2; D possibly corresponds to TRBD1 (5 bases). This CDR3 has 15 amino acids. Trimming stripped 1 base from V and 1 base from J, with 7 bases between. The germline gives CDR1 KGHSH, CDR2 LQKENI. CDR3 sequence (DNA): TGTGCCAGCTCACCACGGACATTGAACACCGGGGAGCTGTTTTTT. Protein: CASSPRTLNTGELFF.

CDR3: CATYRDRPYNEQFF. The CDR3 DNA follows: TGTGCCACGTACCGGGACAGACCCTACAATGAGCAGTTCTTC. The chain couples TRBV28 to TRBJ2-1, with 7 bases identical to TRBD1. V dropped 10 bases and J dropped 2; count of bases not matched to a gene: 8. Germline CDR1 reads MDHEN; CDR2 reads SYDVKM. The CDR3 contains 14 residues.

This clone has only a few counts. As DNA, the CDR3 is TGCGCCAGCAGCCAAGAGAATCTGGGACAGGGGCTTCAGCCCCAGCATTTT. It codes for CASSQENLGQGLQPQHF. The chain is built from TRBV4-1 and TRBJ1-5; the match to TRBD1 covers 10 bases. The CDR3 runs 17 residues. The V gene's germline CDR1 is MGHRA and CDR2 YSYEKL. V lost 0 bases to trimming and J lost 6 bases; unmatched junction nucleotides: 8.

The J gene is TRBJ2-5, the V gene TRBV4-1, with a tentative D call TRBD1 (6 bases). The CDR3 runs to 17 residues. Trimming cost V 0 bases and J 5 bases, with 19 bases left between them. Germline assignment: CDR1 MGHRA and CDR2 YSYEKL. This CDR3 reads CASSQEGTTFFSETQYF. In nucleotides, the CDR3 is TGCGCCAGCAGCCAAGAGGGGACAACTTTTTTTTCGGAGACCCAGTACTTC.

The chain combines TRBV5-1 with TRBJ2-4; 11 positions match TRBD2. CDR1 is SGHRS, CDR2 YFSETQ, per germline. J lost 5 bases, V lost 4 bases, and 11 bases had no gene match. The CDR3 spans 17 residues. CDR3 protein: CASSVFAGTSGENIQYF. The CDR3 DNA is TGCGCCAGCAGCGTATTCGCCGGGACTAGCGGCGAAAACATTCAGTACTTC. Together with reference TRBV5-1 and TRBJ2-4, the CDR3 gives the full variable domain: KAGVTQTPRYLIKTRGQQVTLSCSPISGHRSVSWYQQTPGQGLQFLFEYFSETQRNKGNFPGRFSGRQFSNSRSEMNVSTLELGDSALYLCASSVFAGTSGENIQYFGAGTRLSVL.

V gene TRBV5-1 combines with J gene TRBJ1-5; 7 bases agree with TRBD1. The CDR3 is made up of 13 amino acids. Per germline, CDR1 SGHRS and CDR2 YFSETQ. J lost 4 bases, V lost 10 bases, and 8 bases had no gene match. The CDR3 region has the DNA TGCGCCTCCACGACAGGGCCTAATCAGCCCCAGCATTTT. This translates into CASTTGPNQPQHF. The entire variable domain, with the rest obtained from reference TRBV5-1 and TRBJ1-5, is as follows: KAGVTQTPRYLIKTRGQQVTLSCSPISGHRSVSWYQQTPGQGLQFLFEYFSETQRNKGNFPGRFSGRQFSNSRSEMNVSTLELGDSALYLCASTTGPNQPQHFGDGTRLSIL.

This clone has only one observation. The V call is TRBV9, the J call TRBJ2-3; 12 nucleotides agree with TRBD2. Trimming removed 4 bases from V and 3 bases from J; junction bases left unmatched: 6. This CDR3 has 16 amino acids. CDR1 is SGDLS and CDR2 is YYNGEE in the germline V gene. In DNA form, the CDR3 reads TGTGCCAGCAGCCCGGGGACTAGCGGGCCTACAGATACGCAGTATTTT. Its translation is CASSPGTSGPTDTQYF.

The J gene is TRBJ1-3, the V gene TRBV7-2; possible D gene TRBD1, 6 bases. Germline CDR1 reads SGHTA; CDR2 reads FQGNSA. This CDR3 is 17 amino acids long. V was pared by 1 base and J by 0 bases, with 13 bases between. CDR3 sequence reads: CASSLDPTGYSGNTIYF. The CDR3 nucleotides read TGTGCCAGCAGCTTAGACCCCACAGGGTACTCTGGAAACACCATATATTTT. Full variable domain (outside the CDR3, taken from reference TRBV7-2 and TRBJ1-3): GAGVSQSPSNKVTEKGKDVELRCDPISGHTALYWYRQSLGQGLEFLIYFQGNSAPDKSGLPSDRFSAERTGGSVSTLTIQRTQQEDSAVYLCASSLDPTGYSGNTIYFGEGSWLTVV.